This T cell receptor (beta chain) was sequenced in a study of blood T cell repertoires in COVID-19. In the study overall: Samples taken during acute and convalescent COVID-19 were collected in the United States, Italy and Spain.

Clinical history as reported by participants underpinned cohort assignment. CDR3 length: 14 amino acids. With 0 bases clipped from V and 14 bases from J, the junction kept 10 bases outside the gene matches. The germline gives CDR1 SGHNT, CDR2 YYREEE (reference sequence). The repertoire was sequenced with immunoSEQ multiplex PCR; TCRdb's copy has only in-frame clones and lacks some. The top ten hold 4.5% to 7.5% of the sample, which has 150,000 to 200,000 clones, around 81% seen once. The sample taken for sequencing was PBMCs or T cells enriched from blood (not recorded which). This sequence was found in a man aged 35-49 years who had recovered from COVID-19. The chain carries TRBV5-4 and TRBJ2-3; the match to TRBD2 covers 9 bases. In DNA, the CDR3 is TGTGCCAGCAGCTTGGGGCTAGCGGGGAGTCTCCCGTATTTT. Translating it yields CASSLGLAGSLPYF.